The next 32 T cell receptor beta chains were all read from a single sample in a study of blood T cell repertoires in COVID-19. Using immunoSEQ multiplex PCR, the repertoire was profiled, and TCRdb retains in-frame clones only, with some absent. The sample lists approximately 75,000 clones; around four fifths were seen once. Sequencing was performed on peripheral blood. These receptors were collected from a woman of 80 years or more with acute or convalescent COVID-19.

This chain uses TRBV24-1 with TRBJ2-2; D perhaps matches TRBD1 (5 bases). The CDR3 covers 15 residues. CDR1 is KGHDR and CDR2 is SFDVKD in the germline V gene. The ends were cut back, 2 bases at V and 7 bases at J, with 13 bases in the middle. Here the CDR3 reads CATSDSRRVLGELFF. The CDR3 DNA reads TGTGCCACCAGTGATTCCCGCAGGGTCCTCGGGGAGCTGTTTTTT.

This chain links TRBV30 with TRBJ2-2; no clear D. The V end lost 0 bases, the J end lost 6 bases, and 8 bases lay between the germline ends. Per the germline V gene, CDR1 is GTSNPN and CDR2 is SVGIG (reference sequence). This CDR3 region has 13 residues. For the CDR3, the DNA is TGTGCCTGGAGTGTACGAGGCGCCGGGGAGCTGTTTTTT. Translated, it gives CAWSVRGAGELFF.

This chain connects TRBV7-8 to TRBJ2-5, with D perhaps TRBD1 (5 bases). V lost 3 bases and J 0 bases, leaving 11 bases between the germline ends. The CDR3 is 15 amino acids. Germline loops: CDR1 SGHVS, CDR2 FQNEAQ. CDR3: CASSFYRTHQETQYF. For the CDR3, the DNA is TGTGCCAGCAGCTTCTACAGGACACACCAAGAGACCCAGTACTTC. Based on the CDR3 plus reference TRBV7-8 and TRBJ2-5, the full variable domain is GAGVSQSPRYKVAKRGQDVALRCDPISGHVSLFWYQQALGQGPEFLTYFQNEAQLDKSGLPSDRFFAERPEGSVSTLKIQRTQQEDSAVYLCASSFYRTHQETQYFGPGTRLLVL.

The DNA of the CDR3 is TGTGCCAGTAGTATAGCGGGGGGCAATCAGCCCCAGCATTTT. Protein sequence: CASSIAGGNQPQHF. This chain uses TRBV19 with TRBJ1-5; TRBD1 might be the D (5 bases). CDR3 length: 14 amino acids. V lost 1 base to trimming and J lost 2 bases, with 6 bases between them. CDR1 and CDR2 (germline): LNHDA, SQIVND (reference sequence).

The chain employs TRBV27 and TRBJ1-1; TRBD1 might be the D (5 bases). The CDR3 totals 13 residues. V was trimmed by 5 bases and J by 0 bases, leaving 7 bases between them. CDR1 is MNHEY and CDR2 is SMNVEV in the germline V gene (reference sequence). The CDR3 loop is CASSHRLNTEAFF. The DNA for the CDR3 is TGTGCCAGCAGTCACAGGCTGAACACTGAAGCTTTCTTT.

The rearrangement joins TRBV30 to TRBJ1-3; D remains ambiguous. CDR3 length: 13 amino acids. Per germline, CDR1 GTSNPN and CDR2 SVGIG (reference sequence). The germline V and J ends were trimmed by 2 bases and 1 base, with 6 bases remaining between them. CDR3 in DNA: TGTGCCTGGAGTTCGGAGTCTGGAAACACCATATATTTT. Translating gives CAWSSESGNTIYF.

V and J are TRBV29-1 and TRBJ2-4, with 8 bases that match TRBD1. The CDR3 loop spans 13 amino acids. CDR1 and CDR2 from the germline V gene are SQVTM and ANQGSEA. Trimming cost V 2 bases and J 9 bases; bases outside gene matches: 6. Written as DNA, the CDR3 is TGCAGCGTTGAACAGGGGGCCGGAGCCATTCAGTACTTC. This translates into CSVEQGAGAIQYF.

The J gene is TRBJ1-1, the V gene TRBV7-3; possibly TRBD1 for D (5 bases). Germline-derived CDR1 and CDR2 are SGHTA and FQGTGA. Trimming removed 5 bases from V and 6 bases from J, with 13 bases in between. This CDR3 contains 13 residues. The DNA for the CDR3 is TGTGCCAGCAGCCCAAGGCGGGACGCTGAAGCTTTCTTT. Residues: CASSPRRDAEAFF.

V gene TRBV18 combines with J gene TRBJ1-3; TRBD1 might be the D (5 bases). V was pared by 0 bases and J by 0 bases, with 6 bases between. Germline assignment: CDR1 KGHSH and CDR2 LQKENI. This CDR3 is built from 15 residues. This chain's CDR3 is CASSPPGGSGNTIYF. CDR3 bases: TGTGCCAGCTCACCACCCGGGGGCTCTGGAAACACCATATATTTT.

J is TRBJ2-4 and V is TRBV30; 7 nucleotides agree with TRBD1. Germline V gene lookup returns CDR1 GTSNPN and CDR2 SVGIG (reference sequence). The CDR3 is 13 residues long. Trimming cost V 0 bases and J 6 bases; bases outside gene matches: 2. CDR3 DNA: TGTGCCTGGAGTGTAGGGGGCGGAAACATTCAGTACTTC. It encodes CAWSVGGGNIQYF.

This clone showed up just a few times. The chain combines TRBV3-1 (or the pseudogene TRBV3-2) with TRBJ1-4; no clear D gene. Germline V gene sequence: CDR1 LGHDT, CDR2 YNNKEL (reference sequence). The CDR3 extends over 13 amino acids. V was cut by 8 bases and J by 8 bases, with 15 bases left in between. The CDR3 protein is CASRGSGGEKLFF. For the CDR3, the DNA is TGTGCCAGCCGTGGGAGTGGTGGAGAAAAACTGTTTTTT.

The chain couples TRBV19 to TRBJ1-2; 8 bases line up with TRBD1. Trimming cost V 3 bases and J 4 bases; bases outside gene matches: 4. Germline V lookup: CDR1 LNHDA, CDR2 SQIVND (reference sequence). The CDR3 covers 14 residues. The chain's CDR3 is CASSMTGEAYGYTF. As DNA, the CDR3 is TGTGCCAGTAGTATGACAGGGGAGGCCTATGGCTACACCTTC.

The CDR3 nucleotides read TGCAGCACAAGTTTAGAGACCCAGTACTTC. This translates into CSTSLETQYF. The chain links TRBV29-1 to TRBJ2-5; no definite D call. The V end was cut by 8 bases, the J end by 4 bases, with 8 bases between. This CDR3 comprises 10 residues. Germline CDR1 and CDR2: SQVTM and ANQGSEA.

This chain links TRBV28 with TRBJ2-3; 14 bases agree with TRBD2. The CDR3 loop spans 16 amino acids. After removal of 3 bases from V and 2 bases from J, the junction contained 1 base not matched to a gene. CDR1 and CDR2 (germline): MDHEN, SYDVKM. Here the CDR3 reads CASSLGLAGVTDTQYF. DNA for the CDR3: TGTGCCAGCAGTTTGGGACTAGCGGGGGTCACAGATACGCAGTATTTT.

A single count supports this clone. The gene calls are TRBV19 and TRBJ2-7, with D possibly being TRBD2 (5 bases). V lost 0 bases to trimming and J lost 1 base, with 10 bases between them. The germline V gene has CDR1 LNHDA and CDR2 SQIVND (reference sequence). The CDR3 extends over 15 amino acids. Written as DNA, the CDR3 is TGTGCCAGTAGTATAGATGGGAGAACATCCTACGAGCAGTACTTC. Translation: CASSIDGRTSYEQYF. The full variable domain, rest sourced from reference TRBV19 and TRBJ2-7, is DGGITQSPKYLFRKEGQNVTLSCEQNLNHDAMYWYRQDPGQGLRLIYYSQIVNDFQKGDIAEGYSVSREKKESFPLTVTSAQKNPTAFYLCASSIDGRTSYEQYFGPGTRLTVT.

The chain carries TRBV5-1 and TRBJ2-2; no clear D gene. Germline loops: CDR1 SGHRS, CDR2 YFSETQ. Trimming took off 1 base at V and 8 bases at J, with 6 bases between the two ends. The CDR3 sequence is 12 residues long. The CDR3 loop is CASSLKTGELFF. The CDR3 region has the DNA TGCGCCAGCAGCTTGAAAACAGGGGAGCTGTTTTTT.

The chain carries TRBV5-4 and TRBJ2-1; D remains ambiguous. The CDR3 length is 17 residues. Trimming stripped 4 bases from V and 1 base from J, with 18 bases between. Germline values: CDR1 SGHNT, CDR2 YYREEE (reference sequence). The CDR3 region has the DNA TGTGCCAGCAGCGTGGGCGCAGTCGGCGGTTCCTACAATGAGCAGTTCTTC. It encodes CASSVGAVGGSYNEQFF.

The rearrangement uses TRBV6-1 and TRBJ1-3; 9 bases align to TRBD1. The V gene's germline CDR1 is MNHNS and CDR2 SASEGT. CDR3 length equals 17 residues. V lost 4 bases, J lost 0 bases, and 7 bases stayed unmatched. The chain's CDR3 is CASSASGQGFSGNTIYF. The CDR3 region has the DNA TGTGCCAGCAGTGCCTCGGGACAGGGATTCTCTGGAAACACCATATATTTT.

The rearrangement joins TRBV2 to TRBJ1-3; no reliable D call. From germline, CDR1 is SNHLY and CDR2 FYNNEI. Trimming pared 6 bases from V and 0 bases from J, leaving 9 bases between. The CDR3 consists of 14 residues. This CDR3 is CASSRGLSGNTIYF. The CDR3 bases are TGTGCCAGCAGCCGAGGACTCTCTGGAAACACCATATATTTT.

V gene TRBV9 combines with J gene TRBJ2-5, with 11 bases lining up with TRBD2. The V gene end was trimmed by 4 bases and the J gene end by 4 bases; junction bases not matched to a gene: 6. The germline CDR1 and CDR2 sequences are SGDLS and YYNGEE. The CDR3 length is 15 residues. CDR3 sequence reads: CASSMTSGELETQYF. In DNA form, the CDR3 reads TGTGCCAGCAGCATGACTAGCGGGGAATTAGAGACCCAGTACTTC.

The chain has TRBV27 and TRBJ1-1; the D is unclear. The germline V and J ends were trimmed by 0 bases and 5 bases, with 7 bases remaining between them. Germline loops: CDR1 MNHEY, CDR2 SMNVEV (reference sequence). CDR3 length: 13 residues. CDR3 amino acids: CASSLSHKTEAFF. The CDR3, as DNA: TGTGCCAGCAGTTTATCTCACAAAACTGAAGCTTTCTTT.

About this clone itself: The sample contains more than one DNA sequence encoding this CDR3. The V call is TRBV29-1, the J call TRBJ1-1; TRBD1 matches at 7 bases. In germline, CDR1 is SQVTM, CDR2 ANQGSEA. V trimming: 4 bases; J trimming: 4 bases; junction bases outside the gene matches: 9. The CDR3 contains 14 residues. This CDR3 is CSVAVQGGSTEAFF. The DNA for the CDR3 is TGCAGCGTTGCGGTGCAGGGGGGCAGCACTGAAGCTTTCTTT.

This chain connects TRBV7-9 to TRBJ2-1; no clear D. Per germline, CDR1 SEHNR and CDR2 FQNEAQ (reference sequence). V was trimmed by 5 bases and J by 13 bases, leaving 15 bases between them. The CDR3 has 12 amino acids. The DNA of the CDR3 is TGTGCCAGCAGCCCACTCGCGCAATCCCAGTTCTTC. Its protein product is CASSPLAQSQFF.

V and J are TRBV5-4 and TRBJ1-1; D is uncertain. Deletions cut 0 bases from V and 4 bases from J, with 7 bases between. This CDR3 contains 13 residues. Germline V gives CDR1 SGHNT, CDR2 YYREEE (reference sequence). Written as DNA, the CDR3 is TGTGCCAGCAGCTTGGGAGGAGGCACTGAAGCTTTCTTT. Translated, it gives CASSLGGGTEAFF. The full variable domain, completed using reference TRBV5-4 and TRBJ1-1, is ETGVTQSPTHLIKTRGQQVTLRCSSQSGHNTVSWYQQALGQGPQFIFQYYREEENGRGNFPPRFSGLQFPNYSSELNVNALELDDSALYLCASSLGGGTEAFFGQGTRLTVV.

The chain couples TRBV2 to TRBJ2-5; 9 bases agree with TRBD2. In germline, CDR1 is SNHLY, CDR2 FYNNEI. This CDR3 comprises 15 residues. Trimming at V came to 5 bases and at J to 3 bases, leaving 7 bases not matched to a gene. The CDR3 loop reads CASSPSGTSKETQYF. The DNA of the CDR3 is TGTGCCAGCAGTCCTTCTGGGACTAGCAAAGAGACCCAGTACTTC.

The V call is TRBV3-1 (or the pseudogene TRBV3-2), the J call TRBJ2-7, with a tentative D call TRBD2 (5 bases). The germline V gene has CDR1 LGHDT and CDR2 YNNKEL (reference sequence). CDR3 length equals 14 residues. V shed 2 bases and J shed 2 bases, with 10 bases lying between them. For the CDR3, the DNA is TGTGCCAGCAGCCAACTCGGGATACCCTACGAGCAGTACTTC. Amino acid sequence: CASSQLGIPYEQYF.

The V call is TRBV21-1, the J call TRBJ1-1; the table's D call, TRBD1, has no DNA check behind it. TRBV21-1 counts as a pseudogene. This CDR3 spans 15 amino acids. The CDR3 reads CASSKVPAGDTEAFF. The DNA for the CDR3 is TGTGCCAGCAGCAAAGTCCCTGCAGGGGACACTGAAGCTTTCTTT.

The chain recombines TRBV5-1 with TRBJ2-7; 10 bases fit TRBD1. The CDR3 is 14 amino acids. The germline CDR1 and CDR2 sequences are SGHRS and YFSETQ. The V and J ends lost 7 bases and 3 bases, in that order; junction bases with no gene match: 7. The chain's CDR3 is CASLAGTGDYEQYF. The CDR3 DNA reads as TGCGCCAGCCTTGCCGGGACAGGGGACTACGAGCAGTACTTC.

V usage is TRBV2 and J usage is TRBJ1-4; a possible D gene is TRBD1 (6 bases). V lost 1 base, J lost 11 bases, and 17 bases lay in between. CDR1 SNHLY and CDR2 FYNNEI come from the germline V gene. This CDR3 has 15 amino acids. This chain's CDR3 is CASSEGSTRGGKLFF. The DNA of the CDR3 is TGTGCCAGCAGTGAAGGATCAACCAGGGGAGGGAAACTGTTTTTT.

This clone was seen only a few times. This chain joins TRBV12-3 or TRBV12-4 and TRBJ1-5, with TRBD1 as a possible D gene (5 bases). There are 12 residues in the CDR3. V was trimmed by 2 bases and J by 7 bases, leaving 6 bases between them. CDR3 region: CASSLQGQPQHF. CDR3 nucleotide sequence: TGTGCCAGCAGTTTACAGGGACAGCCCCAGCATTTT.

The chain has TRBV5-1 and TRBJ2-1; 12 nucleotides line up with TRBD2. This CDR3 is 21 amino acids long. Germline values: CDR1 SGHRS, CDR2 YFSETQ. V dropped 4 bases and J dropped 3; count of bases not matched to a gene: 20. CDR3 nucleotide sequence: TGCGCCAGCAGCCCGGGGGGCCTAGCGGGAGGGCCGGGTCTTGTCTACAATGAGCAGTTCTTC. Amino acid sequence: CASSPGGLAGGPGLVYNEQFF.

J is TRBJ1-1 and V is TRBV27, with 9 bases matching TRBD1. Germline CDR1 reads MNHEY; CDR2 reads SMNVEV (reference sequence). CDR3 size: 13 residues. Germline trimming cut 5 bases from V and 8 bases from J; bases unmatched to any gene: 6. CDR3 bases: TGTGCCAGCAGTCTAACAGGGGGCTTAGAAGCTTTCTTT. Its protein product is CASSLTGGLEAFF.